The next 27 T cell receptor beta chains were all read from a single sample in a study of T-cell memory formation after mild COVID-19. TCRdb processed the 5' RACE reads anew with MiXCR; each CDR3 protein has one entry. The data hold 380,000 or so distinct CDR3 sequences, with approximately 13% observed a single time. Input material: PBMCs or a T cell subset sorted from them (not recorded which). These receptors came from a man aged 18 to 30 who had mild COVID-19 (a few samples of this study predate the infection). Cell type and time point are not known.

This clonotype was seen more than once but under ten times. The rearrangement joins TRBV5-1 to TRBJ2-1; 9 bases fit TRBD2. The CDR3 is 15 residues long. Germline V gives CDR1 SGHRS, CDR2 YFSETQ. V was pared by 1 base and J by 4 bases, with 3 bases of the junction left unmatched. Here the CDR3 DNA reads TGCGCCAGCAGCTTGCCTAGCGGGGCATACAATGAGCAGTTCTTC. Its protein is CASSLPSGAYNEQFF. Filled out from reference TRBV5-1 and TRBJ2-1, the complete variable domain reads KAGVTQTPRYLIKTRGQQVTLSCSPISGHRSVSWYQQTPGQGLQFLFEYFSETQRNKGNFPGRFSGRQFSNSRSEMNVSTLELGDSALYLCASSLPSGAYNEQFFGPGTRLTVL.

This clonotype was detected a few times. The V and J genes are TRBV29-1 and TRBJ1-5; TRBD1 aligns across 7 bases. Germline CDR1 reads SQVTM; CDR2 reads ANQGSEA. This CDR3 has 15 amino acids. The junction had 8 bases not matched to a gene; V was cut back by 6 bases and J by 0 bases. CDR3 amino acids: CSVSTGLDSNQPQHF. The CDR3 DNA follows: TGCAGCGTCTCGACAGGGCTCGATAGCAATCAGCCCCAGCATTTT.

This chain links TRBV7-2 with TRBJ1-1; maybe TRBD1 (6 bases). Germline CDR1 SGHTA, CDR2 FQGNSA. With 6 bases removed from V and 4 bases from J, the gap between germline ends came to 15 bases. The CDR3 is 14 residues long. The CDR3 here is CASRSVQGATEAFF. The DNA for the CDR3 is TGTGCCAGCAGGTCGGTACAGGGAGCCACTGAAGCTTTCTTT.

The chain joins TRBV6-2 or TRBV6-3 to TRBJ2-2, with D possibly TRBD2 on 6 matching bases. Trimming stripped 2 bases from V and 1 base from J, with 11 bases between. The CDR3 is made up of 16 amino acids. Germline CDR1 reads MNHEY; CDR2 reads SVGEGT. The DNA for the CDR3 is TGTGCCAGCAGTTACAATAGGCGGGGGAACACCGGGGAGCTGTTTTTT. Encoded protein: CASSYNRRGNTGELFF.

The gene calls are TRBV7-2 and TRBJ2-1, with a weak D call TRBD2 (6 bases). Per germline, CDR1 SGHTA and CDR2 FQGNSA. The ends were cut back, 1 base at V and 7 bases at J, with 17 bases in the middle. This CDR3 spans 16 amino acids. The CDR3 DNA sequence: TGTGCCAGCAGCTTAGGGGCCCGGGGGAGAGGGAATGAGCAGTTCTTC. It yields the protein CASSLGARGRGNEQFF.

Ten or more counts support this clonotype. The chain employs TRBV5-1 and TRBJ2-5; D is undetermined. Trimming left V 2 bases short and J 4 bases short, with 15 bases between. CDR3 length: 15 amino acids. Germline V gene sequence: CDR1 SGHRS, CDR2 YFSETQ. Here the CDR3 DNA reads TGCGCCAGCAGCTTAGGCCTAGAGGTGGGAGAGACCCAGTACTTC. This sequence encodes CASSLGLEVGETQYF.

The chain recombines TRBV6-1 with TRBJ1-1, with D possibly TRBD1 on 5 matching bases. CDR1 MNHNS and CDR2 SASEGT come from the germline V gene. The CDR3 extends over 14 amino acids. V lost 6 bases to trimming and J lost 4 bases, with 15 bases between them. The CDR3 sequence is CASSTEVGGTEAFF. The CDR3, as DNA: TGTGCCAGCAGCACCGAAGTGGGGGGCACTGAAGCTTTCTTT.

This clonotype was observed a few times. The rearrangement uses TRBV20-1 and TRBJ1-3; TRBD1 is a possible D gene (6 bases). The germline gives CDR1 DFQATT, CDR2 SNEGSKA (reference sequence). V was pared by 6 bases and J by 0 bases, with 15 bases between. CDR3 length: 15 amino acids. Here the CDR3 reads CSATQGGGSGNTIYF. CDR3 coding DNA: TGCAGTGCAACCCAAGGAGGGGGCTCTGGAAACACCATATATTTT.

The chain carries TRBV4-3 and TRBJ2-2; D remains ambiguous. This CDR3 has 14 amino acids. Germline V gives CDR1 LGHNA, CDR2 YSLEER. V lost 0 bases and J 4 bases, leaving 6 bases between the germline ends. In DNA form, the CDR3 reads TGCGCCAGCAGCCAAGACTTGTTCACCGGGGAGCTGTTTTTT. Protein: CASSQDLFTGELFF.

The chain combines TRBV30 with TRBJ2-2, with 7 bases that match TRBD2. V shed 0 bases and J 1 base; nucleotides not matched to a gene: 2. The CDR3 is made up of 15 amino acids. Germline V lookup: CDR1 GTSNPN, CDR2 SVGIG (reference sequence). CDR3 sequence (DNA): TGTGCCTGGAGTGTGGCGGGGGTGAACACCGGGGAGCTGTTTTTT. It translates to CAWSVAGVNTGELFF.

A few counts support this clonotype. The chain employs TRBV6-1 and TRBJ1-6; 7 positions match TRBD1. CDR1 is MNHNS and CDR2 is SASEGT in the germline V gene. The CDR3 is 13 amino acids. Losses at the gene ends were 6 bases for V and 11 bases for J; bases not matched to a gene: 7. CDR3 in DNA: TGTGCCAGCAGGACAGGGTTCGAGGCACCCCTCCACTTT. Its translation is CASRTGFEAPLHF.

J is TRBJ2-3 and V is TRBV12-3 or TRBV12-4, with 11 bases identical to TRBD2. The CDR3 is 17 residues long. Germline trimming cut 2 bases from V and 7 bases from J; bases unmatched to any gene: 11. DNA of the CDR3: TGTGCCAGCAGTTTAATCGCTAGCGGGGGGTGGCGGAATACGCAGTATTTT. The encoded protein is CASSLIASGGWRNTQYF.

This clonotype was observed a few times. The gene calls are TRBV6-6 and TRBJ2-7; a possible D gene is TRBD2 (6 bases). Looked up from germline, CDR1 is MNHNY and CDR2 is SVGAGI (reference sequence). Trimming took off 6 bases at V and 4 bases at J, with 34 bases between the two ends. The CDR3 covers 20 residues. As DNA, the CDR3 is TGTGCCAGCAGCTCAACCGGGGTTTTTGGCGGGGCCCGCGAACGGTACGAGCAGTACTTC. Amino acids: CASSSTGVFGGARERYEQYF.

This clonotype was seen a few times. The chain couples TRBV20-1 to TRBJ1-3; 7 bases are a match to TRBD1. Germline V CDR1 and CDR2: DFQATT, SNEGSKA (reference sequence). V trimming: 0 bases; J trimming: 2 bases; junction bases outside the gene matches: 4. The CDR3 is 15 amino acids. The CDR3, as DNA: TGCAGTGCTAGAGATAGGCAGGGGGCTGGAAACACCATATATTTT. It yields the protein CSARDRQGAGNTIYF.

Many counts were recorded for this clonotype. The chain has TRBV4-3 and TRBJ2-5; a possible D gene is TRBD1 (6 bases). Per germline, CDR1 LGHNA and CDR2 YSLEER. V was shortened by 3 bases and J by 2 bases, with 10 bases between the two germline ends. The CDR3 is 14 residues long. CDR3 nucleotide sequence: TGCGCCAGCAGCCATGACAGGCTACAAGAGACCCAGTACTTC. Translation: CASSHDRLQETQYF.

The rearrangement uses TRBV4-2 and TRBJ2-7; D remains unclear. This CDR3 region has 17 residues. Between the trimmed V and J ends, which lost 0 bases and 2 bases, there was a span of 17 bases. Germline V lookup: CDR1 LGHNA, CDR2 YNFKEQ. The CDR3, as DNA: TGTGCCAGCAGCCAAGAAATTAGGTGGGGTGGGACCTACGAGCAGTACTTC. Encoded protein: CASSQEIRWGGTYEQYF.

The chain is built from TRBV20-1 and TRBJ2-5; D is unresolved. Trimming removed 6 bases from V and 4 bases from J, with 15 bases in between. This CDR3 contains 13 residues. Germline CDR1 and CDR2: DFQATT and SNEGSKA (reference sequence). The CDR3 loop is CSALVGLGETQYF. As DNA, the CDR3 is TGCAGTGCCCTAGTTGGGTTGGGAGAGACCCAGTACTTC.

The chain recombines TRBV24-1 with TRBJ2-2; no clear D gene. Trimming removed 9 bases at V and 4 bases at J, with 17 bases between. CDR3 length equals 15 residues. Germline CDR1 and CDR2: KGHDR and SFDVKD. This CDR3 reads CATGFSAHGTGELFF. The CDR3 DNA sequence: TGTGCCACCGGTTTCTCGGCACACGGCACCGGGGAGCTGTTTTTT.

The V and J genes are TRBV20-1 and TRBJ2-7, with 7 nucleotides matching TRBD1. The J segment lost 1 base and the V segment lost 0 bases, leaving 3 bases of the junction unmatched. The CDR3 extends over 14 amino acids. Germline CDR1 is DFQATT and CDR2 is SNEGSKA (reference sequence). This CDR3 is CSAREWGQSYEQYV. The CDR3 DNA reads TGCAGTGCTAGAGAGTGGGGACAGTCCTACGAGCAGTACGTC.

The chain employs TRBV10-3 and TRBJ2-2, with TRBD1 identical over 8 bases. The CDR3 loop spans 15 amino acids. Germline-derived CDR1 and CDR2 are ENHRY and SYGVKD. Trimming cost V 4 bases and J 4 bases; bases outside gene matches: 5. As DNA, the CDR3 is TGTGCCATCAGTGCCCCGGGACAGGCCACCGGGGAGCTGTTTTTT. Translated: CAISAPGQATGELFF.

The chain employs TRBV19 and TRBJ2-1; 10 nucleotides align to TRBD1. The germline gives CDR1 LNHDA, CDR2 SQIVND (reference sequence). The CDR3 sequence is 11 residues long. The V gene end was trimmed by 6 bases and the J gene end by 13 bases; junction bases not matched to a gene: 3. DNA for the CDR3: TGTGCCAGTAGCGGACAGGGGGATCAGTTCTTC. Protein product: CASSGQGDQFF.

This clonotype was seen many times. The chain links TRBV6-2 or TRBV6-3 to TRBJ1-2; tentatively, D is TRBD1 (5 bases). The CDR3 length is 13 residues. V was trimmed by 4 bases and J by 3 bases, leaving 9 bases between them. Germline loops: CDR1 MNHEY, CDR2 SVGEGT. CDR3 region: CASSLGPDYGYTF. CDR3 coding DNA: TGTGCCAGCAGTTTGGGGCCCGACTATGGCTACACCTTC.

The CDR3 DNA sequence: TGTGCCAGCACCACTAAGGGAGTCTGGGAGACCCAGTACTTC. Protein sequence: CASTTKGVWETQYF. The chain recombines TRBV6-5 with TRBJ2-5; D possibly corresponds to TRBD2 (5 bases). The CDR3 is 14 amino acids. From germline, CDR1 is MNHEY and CDR2 SVGAGI. The V end was cut by 7 bases, the J end by 5 bases, with 17 bases between.

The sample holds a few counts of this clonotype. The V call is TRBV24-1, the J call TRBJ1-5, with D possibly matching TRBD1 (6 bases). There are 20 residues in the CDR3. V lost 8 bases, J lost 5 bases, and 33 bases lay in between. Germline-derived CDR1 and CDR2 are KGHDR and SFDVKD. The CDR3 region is CATTNGPRGGGQTGYQPQHF. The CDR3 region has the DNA TGTGCCACCACCAATGGTCCTCGAGGGGGAGGTCAAACGGGATATCAGCCCCAGCATTTT.

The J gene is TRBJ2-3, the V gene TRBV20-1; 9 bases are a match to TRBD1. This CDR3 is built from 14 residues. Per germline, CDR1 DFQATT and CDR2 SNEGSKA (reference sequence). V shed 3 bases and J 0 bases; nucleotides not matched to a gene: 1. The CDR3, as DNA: TGCAGTGCTAGGGACAGGGGCAGCACAGATACGCAGTATTTT. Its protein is CSARDRGSTDTQYF.

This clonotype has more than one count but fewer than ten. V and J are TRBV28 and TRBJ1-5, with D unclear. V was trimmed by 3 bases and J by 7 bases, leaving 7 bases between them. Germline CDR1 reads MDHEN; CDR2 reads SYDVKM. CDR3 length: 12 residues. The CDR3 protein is CASSFFGQPQHF. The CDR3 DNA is TGTGCCAGCAGTTTCTTCGGGCAGCCCCAGCATTTT.

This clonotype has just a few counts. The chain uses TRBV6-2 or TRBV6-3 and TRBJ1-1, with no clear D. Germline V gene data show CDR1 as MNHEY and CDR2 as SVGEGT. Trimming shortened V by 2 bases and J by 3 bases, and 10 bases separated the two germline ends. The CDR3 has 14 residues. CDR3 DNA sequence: TGTGCCAGCAGTTACCCGTCGAAGCACACTGAAGCTTTCTTT. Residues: CASSYPSKHTEAFF.